The clone carrying this TCR beta chain has at least ten counts. PBMCs were obtained from 9 to 10 ml fresh peripheral blood. The record originates from a study of T cells in Graves' hyperthyroidism and ophthalmopathy. The source material, RNA transcripts, was used to amplify TCR beta CDR3 regions. A first-round RT-PCR of the TCR CDR3 used the HTBI primer set. MiXCR was run by TCRdb on the multiplex PCR reads, yielding one entry per CDR3 protein. The sample holds more than 300,000 distinct CDR3 sequences; less than 15% are singletons and the top ten take around a tenth. Germline V gives CDR1 MNHNS, CDR2 SASEGT. The CDR3 length is 12 residues. V was trimmed by 5 bases and J by 5 bases, leaving 9 bases between them.

The gene calls are TRBV6-1 and TRBJ2-5; D possibly matches TRBD1 or TRBD2 (5 bases each). The source is a woman between 18 and 29 years old with Graves' hyperthyroidism. Sample: blood. The CDR3 protein is CASSLGTETQYF. DNA for the CDR3: TGTGCCAGCAGTCTAGGGACGGAGACCCAGTACTTC.